These T cell receptor beta chains were read from a single sample in a study of T cells after yellow fever vaccination. One entry per CDR3 protein, called by TCRdb with MiXCR from the 5' RACE reads. Among around 600,000 distinct CDR3 sequences listed, 10% to 15% were seen once. The sequences come from PBMCs, collected on the day of the yellow fever booster vaccination. Receptor source: a man aged 25 to 40 who received the YFV17D yellow fever vaccine. CDR3s include the opening cysteine and the closing phenylalanine or tryptophan. D genes are given only for firm matches. Clone sizes are given selectively: once, few, many, or a class where the clone is expanded.

cdr3_aa: CATSRETGAYNEQFF; cdr3_nt: TGTGCCACCAGCAGAGAAACGGGAGCCTACAATGAGCAGTTCTTC; clone_size: -; v_call: TRBV15; j_call: TRBJ2-1; d_call: -
cdr3_aa: CASSFPGTSGSGHNEQFF; cdr3_nt: TGTGCCAGCAGCTTCCCCGGGACTAGCGGGAGTGGGCACAATGAGCAGTTCTTC; clone_size: few; v_call: TRBV7-8; j_call: TRBJ2-1; d_call: TRBD2
cdr3_aa: CASSLGQGKGGGYTF; cdr3_nt: TGTGCCAGCAGTTTAGGACAGGGAAAAGGAGGTGGCTACACCTTC; clone_size: -; v_call: TRBV27; j_call: TRBJ1-2; d_call: TRBD1
cdr3_aa: CAWSLSVDTEAFF; cdr3_nt: TGTGCCTGGAGTCTAAGTGTAGACACTGAAGCTTTCTTT; clone_size: -; v_call: TRBV30; j_call: TRBJ1-1; d_call: -
cdr3_aa: CAISEVSYKGYTF; cdr3_nt: TGTGCCATCAGTGAAGTGAGCTATAAGGGCTACACCTTC; clone_size: -; v_call: TRBV10-3; j_call: TRBJ1-2; d_call: -
cdr3_aa: CASSEGERALGETQYF; cdr3_nt: TGTGCCAGCAGTGAAGGGGAACGGGCTTTAGGGGAGACCCAGTACTTC; clone_size: -; v_call: TRBV6-1; j_call: TRBJ2-5; d_call: -
cdr3_aa: CSARMRIHNTDTQYF; cdr3_nt: TGCAGTGCTAGAATGAGAATTCATAACACAGATACGCAGTATTTT; clone_size: -; v_call: TRBV20-1; j_call: TRBJ2-3; d_call: -
cdr3_aa: CASSAGVEETQYF; cdr3_nt: TGTGCCAGCAGCGCGGGGGTGGAAGAGACCCAGTACTTC; clone_size: -; v_call: TRBV21-1; j_call: TRBJ2-5; d_call: -
cdr3_aa: CSAAALRTDTQYF; cdr3_nt: TGCAGTGCTGCGGCCCTTCGGACAGATACGCAGTATTTT; clone_size: -; v_call: TRBV20-1; j_call: TRBJ2-3; d_call: -
cdr3_aa: CASSRRDTTYEQYF; cdr3_nt: TGTGCCAGCAGCCGACGGGACACAACCTACGAGCAGTACTTC; clone_size: few; v_call: TRBV3-1; j_call: TRBJ2-7; d_call: -
cdr3_aa: CASSQIVGGLSEQYF; cdr3_nt: TGTGCCAGCAGCCAAATTGTTGGGGGACTCAGCGAGCAGTACTTC; clone_size: -; v_call: TRBV7-8; j_call: TRBJ2-7; d_call: -
cdr3_aa: CASSPPNRGLQYF; cdr3_nt: TGTGCCAGCAGTCCCCCGAATAGGGGGCTCCAGTACTTC; clone_size: -; v_call: TRBV27; j_call: TRBJ2-5; d_call: TRBD1
cdr3_aa: CASSLRPGLAASYNEQFF; cdr3_nt: TGTGCCAGCAGCCTACGTCCGGGACTAGCGGCCTCCTACAATGAGCAGTTCTTC; clone_size: few; v_call: TRBV11-2; j_call: TRBJ2-1; d_call: TRBD2
cdr3_aa: CASFGLAVTGEQFF; cdr3_nt: TGTGCCAGCTTTGGACTAGCGGTTACCGGGGAGCAGTTTTTT; clone_size: once; v_call: TRBV18; j_call: TRBJ2-2; d_call: TRBD2
cdr3_aa: CASSGEESQYF; cdr3_nt: TGCGCCAGCAGCGGAGAAGAGAGCCAGTACTTC; clone_size: -; v_call: TRBV5-1; j_call: TRBJ2-5; d_call: -
cdr3_aa: CASSLYGSYEQYF; cdr3_nt: TGTGCCAGCAGTTTATATGGCTCCTACGAGCAGTACTTC; clone_size: many; v_call: TRBV12-3/TRBV12-4; j_call: TRBJ2-7; d_call: -
cdr3_aa: CASSSMGGLSSYNEQFF; cdr3_nt: TGTGCCAGCAGCTCTATGGGGGGCCTGAGCTCCTACAATGAGCAGTTCTTC; clone_size: few; v_call: TRBV7-2; j_call: TRBJ2-1; d_call: -
cdr3_aa: CASSLVGGRGSYGYTF; cdr3_nt: TGTGCCAGCAGCTTGGTGGGGGGCCGAGGATCATACGGCTACACCTTC; clone_size: few; v_call: TRBV7-2; j_call: TRBJ1-2; d_call: -
cdr3_aa: CATSSTGVRGETQYF; cdr3_nt: TGTGCCACCAGCAGCACAGGGGTGCGGGGTGAGACCCAGTACTTC; clone_size: -; v_call: TRBV15; j_call: TRBJ2-5; d_call: -
cdr3_aa: CSANRGREKFYEQYF; cdr3_nt: TGCAGTGCTAACAGAGGGCGGGAGAAGTTCTACGAGCAGTACTTC; clone_size: -; v_call: TRBV20-1; j_call: TRBJ2-7; d_call: TRBD2
cdr3_aa: CASSLQGANSPLHF; cdr3_nt: TGTGCCAGCAGTCTACAGGGGGCCAATTCACCCCTCCACTTT; clone_size: -; v_call: TRBV12-3/TRBV12-4; j_call: TRBJ1-6; d_call: TRBD1
cdr3_aa: CASSEGGNTGELFF; cdr3_nt: TGTGCCAGCTCCGAGGGCGGGAACACCGGGGAGCTGTTTTTT; clone_size: -; v_call: TRBV6-1; j_call: TRBJ2-2; d_call: -
cdr3_aa: CATSSDLNYGYTF; cdr3_nt: TGTGCCACCAGCAGCGACCTTAACTATGGCTACACCTTC; clone_size: few; v_call: TRBV15; j_call: TRBJ1-2; d_call: -
cdr3_aa: CASSSEGQNYEQYF; cdr3_nt: TGTGCCAGCAGCTCGGAGGGACAAAACTACGAGCAGTACTTC; clone_size: few; v_call: TRBV7-9; j_call: TRBJ2-7; d_call: -
cdr3_aa: CATSGPMNYEQYF; cdr3_nt: TGTGCCACCTCGGGCCCGATGAACTACGAGCAGTACTTC; clone_size: -; v_call: TRBV28; j_call: TRBJ2-7; d_call: -
cdr3_aa: CASSLRAGLGSYEQYF; cdr3_nt: TGTGCCAGCAGCCTCCGAGCGGGGCTAGGCTCCTACGAGCAGTACTTC; clone_size: -; v_call: TRBV14; j_call: TRBJ2-7; d_call: TRBD2
cdr3_aa: CAISVGRTGGDTTQYGYTF; cdr3_nt: TGTGCCATCAGTGTTGGGCGGACAGGGGGTGACACGACTCAATATGGCTACACCTTC; clone_size: -; v_call: TRBV10-3; j_call: TRBJ1-2; d_call: TRBD1
cdr3_aa: CASSPGGSGSLHEQYF; cdr3_nt: TGCGCCAGCAGCCCCGGGGGTAGCGGGAGTTTACACGAGCAGTACTTC; clone_size: few; v_call: TRBV5-1; j_call: TRBJ2-7; d_call: TRBD2
cdr3_aa: CASSFLAGERETQYF; cdr3_nt: TGTGCCAGCAGCTTTCTAGCGGGAGAACGGGAGACCCAGTACTTC; clone_size: few; v_call: TRBV5-5; j_call: TRBJ2-5; d_call: TRBD2
cdr3_aa: CASSESLGTTGELFF; cdr3_nt: TGCGCCAGCAGTGAGTCGTTGGGAACAACCGGGGAGCTGTTTTTT; clone_size: -; v_call: TRBV10-1; j_call: TRBJ2-2; d_call: -
cdr3_aa: CASSLARARDITGELFF; cdr3_nt: TGTGCCAGCAGCTTAGCGAGGGCACGGGATATCACCGGGGAGCTGTTTTTT; clone_size: few; v_call: TRBV7-8; j_call: TRBJ2-2; d_call: -
cdr3_aa: CASSLVYEQYF; cdr3_nt: TGTGCCAGCAGCTTAGTATACGAGCAGTACTTC; clone_size: many; v_call: TRBV7-2; j_call: TRBJ2-7; d_call: -
cdr3_aa: CSANLASGINEQFF; cdr3_nt: TGCAGTGCTAATCTCGCTAGCGGAATCAATGAGCAGTTCTTC; clone_size: -; v_call: TRBV20-1; j_call: TRBJ2-1; d_call: TRBD2
cdr3_aa: CSVVPDTEAFF; cdr3_nt: TGCAGCGTTGTTCCGGACACTGAAGCTTTCTTT; clone_size: few; v_call: TRBV29-1; j_call: TRBJ1-1; d_call: -
cdr3_aa: CASSSPIPDPYENIQYF; cdr3_nt: TGTGCCAGCAGCTCCCCTATTCCCGATCCCTATGAAAACATTCAGTACTTC; clone_size: -; v_call: TRBV7-9; j_call: TRBJ2-4; d_call: -
cdr3_aa: CASSGGAGEQYF; cdr3_nt: TGTGCCAGCAGCGGCGGGGCGGGCGAGCAGTACTTC; clone_size: many; v_call: TRBV7-9; j_call: TRBJ2-7; d_call: -
cdr3_aa: CASAADRGLGNEQFF; cdr3_nt: TGTGCCAGCGCCGCCGACAGGGGGCTTGGAAATGAGCAGTTCTTC; clone_size: many; v_call: TRBV6-2/TRBV6-3; j_call: TRBJ2-1; d_call: TRBD1
cdr3_aa: CASTTSSTDTQYF; cdr3_nt: TGTGCCAGCACTACTAGCAGCACAGATACGCAGTATTTT; clone_size: few; v_call: TRBV5-4; j_call: TRBJ2-3; d_call: -
cdr3_aa: CASRSLYEQYF; cdr3_nt: TGTGCCAGCCGTTCCCTATACGAGCAGTACTTC; clone_size: few; v_call: TRBV28; j_call: TRBJ2-7; d_call: -
cdr3_aa: CASSLLLAKEQYF; cdr3_nt: TGTGCCAGCAGCTTGTTATTAGCGAAAGAGCAGTACTTC; clone_size: few; v_call: TRBV5-6; j_call: TRBJ2-7; d_call: -
cdr3_aa: CSARVLGTGGPEAFF; cdr3_nt: TGCAGTGCTAGAGTTCTTGGGACAGGGGGCCCTGAAGCTTTCTTT; clone_size: few; v_call: TRBV20-1; j_call: TRBJ1-1; d_call: TRBD1
cdr3_aa: CASSPGQVLMSPEAFF; cdr3_nt: TGTGCCAGCAGCCCGGGACAGGTACTTATGTCCCCTGAAGCTTTCTTT; clone_size: -; v_call: TRBV7-6; j_call: TRBJ1-1; d_call: TRBD1
cdr3_aa: CASSAQGPIYGYTF; cdr3_nt: TGTGCCAGCAGTGCGCAGGGGCCGATCTATGGCTACACCTTC; clone_size: -; v_call: TRBV6-4; j_call: TRBJ1-2; d_call: -
cdr3_aa: CASSLRYRALGYTF; cdr3_nt: TGTGCCAGCAGCTTAAGGTACAGGGCACTTGGCTACACCTTC; clone_size: -; v_call: TRBV13; j_call: TRBJ1-2; d_call: -
cdr3_aa: CASSWGTASYEQYF; cdr3_nt: TGTGCCAGCAGCTGGGGGACAGCTTCCTACGAGCAGTACTTC; clone_size: few; v_call: TRBV9; j_call: TRBJ2-7; d_call: TRBD1
cdr3_aa: CASRDASYEQYF; cdr3_nt: TGCGCCAGCCGGGACGCCTCCTACGAGCAGTACTTC; clone_size: many; v_call: TRBV5-1; j_call: TRBJ2-7; d_call: -
cdr3_aa: CASSYDRVVTGELFF; cdr3_nt: TGTGCCAGCAGCTATGACAGGGTTGTGACCGGGGAGCTGTTTTTT; clone_size: few; v_call: TRBV7-2; j_call: TRBJ2-2; d_call: TRBD1
cdr3_aa: CASSGLAGAQDTQYF; cdr3_nt: TGTGCCAGCAGTGGACTAGCGGGAGCCCAAGATACGCAGTATTTT; clone_size: -; v_call: TRBV27; j_call: TRBJ2-3; d_call: TRBD2
cdr3_aa: CSARVGVGGETQYF; cdr3_nt: TGCAGTGCTAGAGTAGGGGTTGGCGGAGAGACCCAGTACTTC; clone_size: few; v_call: TRBV20-1; j_call: TRBJ2-5; d_call: -
cdr3_aa: CASTSVYEQFF; cdr3_nt: TGTGCCAGCACGTCGGTTTATGAGCAGTTCTTC; clone_size: few; v_call: TRBV2; j_call: TRBJ2-1; d_call: -
cdr3_aa: CSVRMGGETQYF; cdr3_nt: TGCAGCGTTAGAATGGGCGGGGAGACCCAGTACTTC; clone_size: few; v_call: TRBV29-1; j_call: TRBJ2-5; d_call: -
cdr3_aa: CASQRDSAGEQYF; cdr3_nt: TGCGCCAGCCAACGGGACTCGGCGGGCGAGCAGTACTTC; clone_size: few; v_call: TRBV5-1; j_call: TRBJ2-7; d_call: -
cdr3_aa: CASSQVVGTSGTGELFF; cdr3_nt: TGTGCCAGCAGCCAAGTGGTGGGGACTAGCGGCACCGGGGAGCTGTTTTTT; clone_size: few; v_call: TRBV4-2; j_call: TRBJ2-2; d_call: TRBD2
cdr3_aa: CASRQRPTGELFF; cdr3_nt: TGTGCCTCAAGACAGAGGCCCACCGGGGAGCTGTTTTTT; clone_size: few; v_call: TRBV30; j_call: TRBJ2-2; d_call: -